The present entry profiles one T cell receptor (beta chain) with its context. The antigen remains unidentified. Through a sample-barcoded 5' primer and a J-beta primer mix, a second PCR was run for roughly 7 to 11 cycles. CDR3-containing paired-end reads numbered at least 3 million in each sample. TCRdb re-derived calls from the 5' RACE reads in MiXCR, one entry per CDR3 protein. Altogether 660,000 or so distinct CDR3 sequences are present, roughly 58% being singletons, with the ten largest covering more than 35%. This entry belongs to a study of blood T cells in healthy people across ages. Study-wide findings and caveats: One million T cells yielded diversity estimates that were considered underestimates.

This sequence was found in a man in his 60s in good health. Sequencing was done on a sample of blood.

The CDR3 DNA sequence: TGTGCCAGCAGCTTAGCCAGGGGACTGTACAATGAGCAGTTCTTC. It encodes CASSLARGLYNEQFF. The chain uses TRBV7-9 and TRBJ2-1; the D call may be TRBD1 or TRBD2 (6 bases each). The V end lost 0 bases, the J end lost 4 bases, and 10 bases lay between the germline ends. The CDR3 runs 15 residues. CDR1 and CDR2 (germline): SEHNR, FQNEAQ (reference sequence).